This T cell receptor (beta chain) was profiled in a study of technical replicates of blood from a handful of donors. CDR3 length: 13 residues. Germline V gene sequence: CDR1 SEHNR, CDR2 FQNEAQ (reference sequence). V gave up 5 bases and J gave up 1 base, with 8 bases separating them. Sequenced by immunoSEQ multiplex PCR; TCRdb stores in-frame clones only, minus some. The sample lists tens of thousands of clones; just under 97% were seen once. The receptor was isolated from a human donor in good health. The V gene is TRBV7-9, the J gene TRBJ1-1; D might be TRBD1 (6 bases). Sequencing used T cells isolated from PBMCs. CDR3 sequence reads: CASSLRGNTEAFF. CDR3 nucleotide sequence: TGTGCCAGCAGCCTCAGGGGGAACACTGAAGCTTTCTTT.